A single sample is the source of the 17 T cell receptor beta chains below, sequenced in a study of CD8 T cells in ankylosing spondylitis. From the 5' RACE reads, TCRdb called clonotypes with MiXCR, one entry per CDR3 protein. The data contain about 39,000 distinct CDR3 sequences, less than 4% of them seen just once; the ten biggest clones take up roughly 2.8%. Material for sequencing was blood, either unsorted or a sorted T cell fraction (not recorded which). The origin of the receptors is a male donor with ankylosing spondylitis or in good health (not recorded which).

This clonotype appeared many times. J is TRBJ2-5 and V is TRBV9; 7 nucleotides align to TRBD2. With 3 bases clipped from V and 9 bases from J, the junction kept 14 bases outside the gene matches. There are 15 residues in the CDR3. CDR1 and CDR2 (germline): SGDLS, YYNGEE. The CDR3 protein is CASSEGGDRTGAQYF. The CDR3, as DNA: TGTGCCAGCAGCGAGGGAGGGGATCGAACCGGGGCCCAGTACTTC.

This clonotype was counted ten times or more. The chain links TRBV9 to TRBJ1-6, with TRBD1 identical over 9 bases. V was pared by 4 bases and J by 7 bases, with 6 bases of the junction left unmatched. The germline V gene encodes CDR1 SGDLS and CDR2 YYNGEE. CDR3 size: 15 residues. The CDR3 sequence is CASSPGDRGNSPLHF. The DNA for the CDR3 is TGTGCCAGCAGCCCAGGAGACAGGGGGAATTCACCCCTCCACTTT.

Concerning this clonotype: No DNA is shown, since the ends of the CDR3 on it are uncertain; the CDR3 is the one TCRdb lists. The CDR3 reads CISVSPGSRRALWSDTQYF. V usage is TRBV7-5 and J usage is TRBJ2-3; the table's TRBD2 call for D was not verified on the DNA. TRBV7-5 corresponds to a pseudogene. The CDR3 spans 19 residues, counting both ends.

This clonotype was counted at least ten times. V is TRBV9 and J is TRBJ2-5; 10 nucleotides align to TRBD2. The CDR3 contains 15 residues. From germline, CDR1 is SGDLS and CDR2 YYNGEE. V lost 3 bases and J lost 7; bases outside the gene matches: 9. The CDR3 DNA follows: TGTGCCAGCAGCGGGACTAGCGGTCCTTCGGGGACCCAGTACTTC. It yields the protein CASSGTSGPSGTQYF.

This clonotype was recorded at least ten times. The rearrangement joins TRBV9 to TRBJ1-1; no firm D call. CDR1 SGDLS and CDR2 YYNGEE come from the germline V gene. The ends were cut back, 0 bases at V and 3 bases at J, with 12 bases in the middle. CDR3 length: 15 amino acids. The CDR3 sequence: CASSVAGVADTEAFF. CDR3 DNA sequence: TGTGCCAGCAGCGTAGCCGGGGTGGCGGACACTGAAGCTTTCTTT.

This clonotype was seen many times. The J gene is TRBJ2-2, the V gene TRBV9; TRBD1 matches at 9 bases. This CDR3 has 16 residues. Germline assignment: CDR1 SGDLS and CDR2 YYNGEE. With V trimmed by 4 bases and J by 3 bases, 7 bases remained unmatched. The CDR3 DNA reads TGTGCCAGCAGCACAAGACAGGGGGTCGACACCGGGGAGCTGTTTTTT. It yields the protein CASSTRQGVDTGELFF. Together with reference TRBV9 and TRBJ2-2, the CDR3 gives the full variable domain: DSGVTQTPKHLITATGQRVTLRCSPRSGDLSVYWYQQSLDQGLQFLIQYYNGEERAKGNILERFSAQQFPDLHSELNLSSLELGDSALYFCASSTRQGVDTGELFFGEGSRLTVL.

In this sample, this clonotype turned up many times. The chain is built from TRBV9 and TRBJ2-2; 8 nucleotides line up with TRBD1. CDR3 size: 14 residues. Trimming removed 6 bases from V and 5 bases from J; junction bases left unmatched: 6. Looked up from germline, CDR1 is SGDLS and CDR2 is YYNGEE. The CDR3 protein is CASNGQGTTGELFF. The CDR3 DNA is TGTGCCAGCAACGGACAGGGAACTACCGGGGAGCTGTTTTTT.

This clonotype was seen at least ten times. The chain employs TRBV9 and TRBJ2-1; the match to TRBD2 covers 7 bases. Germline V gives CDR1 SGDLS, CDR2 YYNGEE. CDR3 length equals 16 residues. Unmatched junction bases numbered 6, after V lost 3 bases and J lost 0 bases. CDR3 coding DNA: TGTGCCAGCAGCGGTAGCGGGCCCCACTCCTACAATGAGCAGTTCTTC. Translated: CASSGSGPHSYNEQFF.

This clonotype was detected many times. This CDR3 reads CASSLQGAKETQYF. In DNA, the CDR3 is TGTGCCAGCAGCCTACAGGGGGCTAAAGAGACCCAGTACTTC. J is TRBJ2-5 and V is TRBV9; 9 nucleotides align to TRBD1. The CDR3 spans 14 residues. The germline gives CDR1 SGDLS, CDR2 YYNGEE. The trim removed 4 bases at V and 3 bases at J, leaving 4 bases unmatched. The full variable domain, in which reference TRBV9 and TRBJ2-5 provide the parts outside the CDR3, is DSGVTQTPKHLITATGQRVTLRCSPRSGDLSVYWYQQSLDQGLQFLIQYYNGEERAKGNILERFSAQQFPDLHSELNLSSLELGDSALYFCASSLQGAKETQYFGPGTRLLVL.

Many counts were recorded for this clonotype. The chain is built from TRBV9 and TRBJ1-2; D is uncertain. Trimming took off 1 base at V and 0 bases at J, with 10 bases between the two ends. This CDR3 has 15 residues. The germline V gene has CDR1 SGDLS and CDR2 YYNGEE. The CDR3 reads CASSVLALANYGYTF. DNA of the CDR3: TGTGCCAGCAGCGTACTGGCCCTCGCTAACTATGGCTACACCTTC.

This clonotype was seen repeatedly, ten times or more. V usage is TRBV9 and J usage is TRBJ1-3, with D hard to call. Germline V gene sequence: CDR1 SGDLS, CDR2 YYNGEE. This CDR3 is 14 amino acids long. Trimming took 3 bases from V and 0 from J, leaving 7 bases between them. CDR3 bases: TGTGCCAGCAGCGCCCCAGACTCTGGAAACACCATATATTTT. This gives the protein CASSAPDSGNTIYF.

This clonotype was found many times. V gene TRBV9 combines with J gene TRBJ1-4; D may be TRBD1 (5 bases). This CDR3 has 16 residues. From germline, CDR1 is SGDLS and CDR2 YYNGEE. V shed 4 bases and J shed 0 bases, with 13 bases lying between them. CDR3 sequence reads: CASSLLGGATNEKLFF. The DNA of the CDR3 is TGTGCCAGCAGCCTTCTTGGGGGGGCAACTAATGAAAAACTGTTTTTT. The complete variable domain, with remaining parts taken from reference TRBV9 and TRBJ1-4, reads DSGVTQTPKHLITATGQRVTLRCSPRSGDLSVYWYQQSLDQGLQFLIQYYNGEERAKGNILERFSAQQFPDLHSELNLSSLELGDSALYFCASSLLGGATNEKLFFGSGTQLSVL.

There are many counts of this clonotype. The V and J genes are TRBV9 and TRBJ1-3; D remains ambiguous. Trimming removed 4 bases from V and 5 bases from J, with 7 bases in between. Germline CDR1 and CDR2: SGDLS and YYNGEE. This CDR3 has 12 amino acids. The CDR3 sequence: CASSPDRNTIYF. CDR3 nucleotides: TGTGCCAGCAGCCCAGACCGAAACACCATATATTTT.

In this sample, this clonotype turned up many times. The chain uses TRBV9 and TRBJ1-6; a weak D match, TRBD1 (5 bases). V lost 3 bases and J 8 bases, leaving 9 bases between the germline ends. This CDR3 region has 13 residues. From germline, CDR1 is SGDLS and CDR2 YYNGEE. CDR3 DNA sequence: TGTGCCAGCAGCGCGACAGTGGATTCACCCCTCCACTTT. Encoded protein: CASSATVDSPLHF.

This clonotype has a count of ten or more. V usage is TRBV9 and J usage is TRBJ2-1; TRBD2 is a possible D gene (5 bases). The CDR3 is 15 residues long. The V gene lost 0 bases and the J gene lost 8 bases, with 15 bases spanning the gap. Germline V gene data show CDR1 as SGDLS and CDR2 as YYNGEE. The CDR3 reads CASSVGEWRLDEQFF. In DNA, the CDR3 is TGTGCCAGCAGCGTAGGGGAGTGGCGGTTAGATGAGCAGTTCTTC.

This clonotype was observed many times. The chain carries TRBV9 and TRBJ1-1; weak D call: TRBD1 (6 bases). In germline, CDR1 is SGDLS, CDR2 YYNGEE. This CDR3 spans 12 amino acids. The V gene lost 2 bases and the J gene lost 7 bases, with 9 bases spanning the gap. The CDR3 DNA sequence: TGTGCCAGCAGCGTTGTACAGGGTGAAGCTTTCTTT. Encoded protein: CASSVVQGEAFF.

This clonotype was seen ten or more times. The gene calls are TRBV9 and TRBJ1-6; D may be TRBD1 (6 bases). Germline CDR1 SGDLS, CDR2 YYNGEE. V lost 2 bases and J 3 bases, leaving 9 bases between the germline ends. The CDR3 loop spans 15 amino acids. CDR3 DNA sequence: TGTGCCAGCAGCGTTTCGGACAGCTATAATTCACCCCTCCACTTT. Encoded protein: CASSVSDSYNSPLHF.